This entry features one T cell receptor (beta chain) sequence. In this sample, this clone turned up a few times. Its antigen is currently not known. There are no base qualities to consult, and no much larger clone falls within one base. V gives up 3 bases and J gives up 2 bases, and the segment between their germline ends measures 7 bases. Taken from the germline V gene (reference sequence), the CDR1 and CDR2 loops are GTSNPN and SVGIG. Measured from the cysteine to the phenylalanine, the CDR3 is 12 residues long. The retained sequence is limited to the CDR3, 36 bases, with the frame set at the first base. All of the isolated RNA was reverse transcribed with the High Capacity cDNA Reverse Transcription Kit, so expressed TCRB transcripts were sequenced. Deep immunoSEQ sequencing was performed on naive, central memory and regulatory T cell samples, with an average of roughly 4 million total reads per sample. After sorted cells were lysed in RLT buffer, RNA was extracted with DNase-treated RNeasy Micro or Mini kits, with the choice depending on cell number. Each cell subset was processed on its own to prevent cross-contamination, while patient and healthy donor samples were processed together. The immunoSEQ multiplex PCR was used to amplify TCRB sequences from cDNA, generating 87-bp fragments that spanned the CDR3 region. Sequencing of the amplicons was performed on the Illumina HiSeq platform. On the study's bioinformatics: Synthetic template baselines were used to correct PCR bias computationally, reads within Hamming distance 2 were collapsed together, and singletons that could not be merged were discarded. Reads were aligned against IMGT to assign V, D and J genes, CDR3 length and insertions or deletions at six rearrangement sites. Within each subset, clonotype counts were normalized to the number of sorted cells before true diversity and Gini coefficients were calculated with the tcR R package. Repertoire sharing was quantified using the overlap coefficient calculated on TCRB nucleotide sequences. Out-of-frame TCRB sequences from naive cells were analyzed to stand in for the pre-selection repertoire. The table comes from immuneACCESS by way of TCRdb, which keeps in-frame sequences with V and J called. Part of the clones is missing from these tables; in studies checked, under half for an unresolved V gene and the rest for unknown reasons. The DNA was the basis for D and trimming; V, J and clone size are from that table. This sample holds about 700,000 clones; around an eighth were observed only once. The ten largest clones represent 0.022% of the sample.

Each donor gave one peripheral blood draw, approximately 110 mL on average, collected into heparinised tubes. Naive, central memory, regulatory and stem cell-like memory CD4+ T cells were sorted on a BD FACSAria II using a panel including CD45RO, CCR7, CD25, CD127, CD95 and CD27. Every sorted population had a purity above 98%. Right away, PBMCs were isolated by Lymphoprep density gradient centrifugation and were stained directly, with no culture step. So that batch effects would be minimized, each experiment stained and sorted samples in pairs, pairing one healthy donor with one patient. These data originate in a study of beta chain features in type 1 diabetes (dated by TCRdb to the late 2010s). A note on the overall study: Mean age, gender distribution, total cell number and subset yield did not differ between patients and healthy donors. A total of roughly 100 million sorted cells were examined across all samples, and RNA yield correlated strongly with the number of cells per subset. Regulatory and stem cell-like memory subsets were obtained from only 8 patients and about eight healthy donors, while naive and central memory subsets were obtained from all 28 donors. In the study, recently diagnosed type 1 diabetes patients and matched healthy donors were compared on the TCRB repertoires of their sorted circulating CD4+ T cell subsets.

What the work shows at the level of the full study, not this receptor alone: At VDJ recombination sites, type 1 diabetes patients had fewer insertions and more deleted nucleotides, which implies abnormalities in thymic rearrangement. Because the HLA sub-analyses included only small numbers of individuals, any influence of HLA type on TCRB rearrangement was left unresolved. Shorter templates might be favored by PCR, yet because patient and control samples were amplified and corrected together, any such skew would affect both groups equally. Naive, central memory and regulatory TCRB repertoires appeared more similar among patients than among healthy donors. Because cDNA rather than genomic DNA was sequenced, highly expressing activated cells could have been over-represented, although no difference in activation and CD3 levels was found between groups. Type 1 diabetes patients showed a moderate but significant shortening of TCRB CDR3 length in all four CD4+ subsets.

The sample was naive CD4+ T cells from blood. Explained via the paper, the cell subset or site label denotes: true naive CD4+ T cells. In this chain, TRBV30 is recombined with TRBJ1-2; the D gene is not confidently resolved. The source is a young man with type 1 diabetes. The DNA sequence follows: TGTGCCTGGAGCTACAGAAACTATGGCTACACCTTC. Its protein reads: CAWSYRNYGYTF. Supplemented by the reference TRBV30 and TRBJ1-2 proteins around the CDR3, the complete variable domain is SQTIHQWPATLVQPVGSPLSLECTVEGTSNPNLYWYRQAAGRGLQLLFYSVGIGQISSEVPQNLSASRPQDRQFILSSKKLLLSDSGFYLCAWSYRNYGYTFGSGTRLTVV.